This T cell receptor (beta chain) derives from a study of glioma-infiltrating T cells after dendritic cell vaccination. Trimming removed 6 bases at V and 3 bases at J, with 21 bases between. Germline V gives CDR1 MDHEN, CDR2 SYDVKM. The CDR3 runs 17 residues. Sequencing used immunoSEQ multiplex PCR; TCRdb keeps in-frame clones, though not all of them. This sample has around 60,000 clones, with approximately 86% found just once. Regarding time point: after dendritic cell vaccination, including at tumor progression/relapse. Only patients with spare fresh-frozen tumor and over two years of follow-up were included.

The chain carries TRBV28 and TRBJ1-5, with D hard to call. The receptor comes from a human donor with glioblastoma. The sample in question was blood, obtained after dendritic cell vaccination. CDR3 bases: TGTGCCAGCAGCAACCATGATACGACACTGTTCAATCAGCCCCAGCATTTT. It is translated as CASSNHDTTLFNQPQHF.